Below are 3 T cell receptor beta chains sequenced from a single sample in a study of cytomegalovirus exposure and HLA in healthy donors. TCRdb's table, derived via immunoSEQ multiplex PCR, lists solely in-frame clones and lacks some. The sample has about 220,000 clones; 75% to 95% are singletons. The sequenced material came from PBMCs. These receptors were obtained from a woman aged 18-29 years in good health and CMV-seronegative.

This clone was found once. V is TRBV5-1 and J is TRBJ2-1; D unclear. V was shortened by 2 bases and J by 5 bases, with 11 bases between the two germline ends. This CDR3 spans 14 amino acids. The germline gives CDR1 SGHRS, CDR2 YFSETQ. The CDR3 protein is CASSFGLEDNEQFF. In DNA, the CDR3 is TGCGCCAGCAGCTTTGGCCTAGAAGACAATGAGCAGTTCTTC.

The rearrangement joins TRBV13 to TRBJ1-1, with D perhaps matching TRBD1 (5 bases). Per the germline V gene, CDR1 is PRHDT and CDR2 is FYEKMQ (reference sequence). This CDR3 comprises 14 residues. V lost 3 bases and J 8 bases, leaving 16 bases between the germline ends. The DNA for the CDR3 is TGTGCCAGCAGCTTCGGTTTCGCGGGGGAGGAAGCTTTCTTT. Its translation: CASSFGFAGEEAFF.

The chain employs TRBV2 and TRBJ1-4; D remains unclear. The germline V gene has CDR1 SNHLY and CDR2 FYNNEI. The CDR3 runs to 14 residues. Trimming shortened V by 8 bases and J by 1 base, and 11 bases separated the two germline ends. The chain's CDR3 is CASGREGTNEKLFF. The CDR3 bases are TGTGCCAGCGGGCGGGAGGGAACTAATGAAAAACTGTTTTTT.